The clone carrying this T cell receptor beta chain was counted at least ten times. What it recognizes is unknown. The sample is drawn from a study of post-analysis software for immune sequencing data. On the study more broadly: Recorded subtypes: relapsing-remitting, secondary progressive, progressive-relapsing; some patients unannotated. Study-level findings and limits: Included in a set of a handful of TRBV segments more frequent in patients than controls were TRBV5-6, TRBV5-1 and TRBV20-1.

Prepared TCR beta cDNA libraries contained unique molecular identifiers. TCRdb analysed the PCR reads with MiXCR anew, one entry per CDR3 protein. The sample lists 150,000 to 200,000 distinct CDR3 sequences; approximately 28% were seen once. Germline values: CDR1 DFQATT, CDR2 SNEGSKA (reference sequence). The V segment lost 6 bases and the J segment 3 bases; nucleotides outside the gene matches: 6. This CDR3 is built from 13 residues. V and J are TRBV20-1 and TRBJ2-7; 9 bases are shared with TRBD1. The source of this sequence is a girl aged 5 to 17 with multiple sclerosis. Sequencing input: blood. CDR3 amino acids: CSAQGQGIYEQYF. Here the CDR3 DNA reads TGCAGTGCCCAAGGACAGGGGATCTACGAGCAGTACTTC.